Presented here are 13 T cell receptor beta chains from one specimen sequenced in a study of T cell repertoires in cytomegalovirus infection. No antigen is known for these receptors. A single record per CDR3 protein comes from TCRdb applying MiXCR to the reads. There are approximately 110,000 distinct CDR3 sequences in the sample; under 55% occur only once, and 65% to 75% lies in the top ten. Here the sequenced sample was CD8+ T cells from cultured PBMCs, taken from culture after CMV antigen stimulation. The receptors were sampled from a human donor in good health (CMV status not recorded). Some clones in this sample may be carry-over from other donors' samples.

Details on this clonotype: At one end the junction does not follow the germline gene, possibly because of a read error. The chain recombines TRBV7-6 with TRBJ1-4; D is uncertain. CDR1 is SGHVS and CDR2 is FNYEAQ in the germline V gene. The CDR3 covers 16 residues. Here the CDR3 reads CASSLSPPAVREKLIF. CDR3 sequence (DNA): TGTGCCAGCAGCTTATCCCCCCCGGCCGTCCGGGAAAAACTGATTTTT. Drawing the rest from reference TRBV7-6 and TRBJ1-4, the complete variable domain is GAGVSQSPRYKVTKRGQDVALRCDPISGHVSLYWYRQALGQGPEFLTYFNYEAQQDKSGLPNDRFSAERPEGSISTLTIQRTEQRDSAMYRCASSLSPPAVREKLIFGSGTQLSVL.

This sequence joins TRBV27 and TRBJ2-1, with D perhaps TRBD2 (7 bases). CDR3 length: 17 amino acids. Germline CDR1 MNHEY, CDR2 SMNVEV (reference sequence). V was pared by 5 bases and J by 1 base, with 18 bases between. The CDR3 sequence: CASSPWGGALSYNEQFF. In DNA form, the CDR3 reads TGTGCCAGCAGTCCCTGGGGGGGGGCCCTTTCCTACAATGAGCAGTTCTTC.

The chain couples TRBV27 to TRBJ2-3; TRBD2 agrees at 9 bases. Germline assignment: CDR1 MNHEY and CDR2 SMNVEV (reference sequence). Trimming took 7 bases from V and 5 from J; bases not matched to a gene: 10. This CDR3 has 15 residues. CDR3 DNA sequence: TGTGCCAGCAACTTAATGGCGGGGGGGAGAGATACGCAGTATTTT. Its translation is CASNLMAGGRDTQYF.

V usage is TRBV7-6 and J usage is TRBJ1-4; D is possibly TRBD1 (5 bases). There are 15 residues in the CDR3. V was shortened by 4 bases and J by 4 bases, with 13 bases between the two germline ends. Germline loops: CDR1 SGHVS, CDR2 FNYEAQ. The CDR3 DNA is TGTGCCAGCAGCTCAAGACAGTCGGTTAATGAAAAACTGTTTTTT. This encodes CASSSRQSVNEKLFF.

This clonotype was found a few times. The genes are TRBV7-9 and TRBJ2-3, with 9 bases identical to TRBD1. The CDR3 has 15 residues. Germline assignment: CDR1 SEHNR and CDR2 FQNEAQ (reference sequence). V trimming: 5 bases; J trimming: 0 bases; junction bases outside the gene matches: 3. The CDR3 DNA reads TGTGCCAGCAGCCCGGGACAGGGAAGCACAGATACGCAGTATTTT. It is translated as CASSPGQGSTDTQYF.

This clonotype was counted many times. CDR3 bases: TGTGCCAGCAGCTTCTTGACAGCCTCTAGCACAGATACGCAGTATTTT. Protein: CASSFLTASSTDTQYF. The chain employs TRBV7-8 and TRBJ2-3, with D tentatively TRBD1 (5 bases). There are 16 residues in the CDR3. Trimming removed 3 bases at V and 0 bases at J, with 13 bases between. Germline-derived CDR1 and CDR2 are SGHVS and FQNEAQ.

The chain carries TRBV20-1 and TRBJ2-5; D remains unclear. V gave up 1 base and J gave up 5 bases, with 14 bases separating them. The CDR3 length is 14 residues. CDR1 and CDR2 (germline): DFQATT, SNEGSKA (reference sequence). In DNA, the CDR3 is TGCAGTGCTAGAGCCCCGGACCTGCAGGAGACCCAGTACTTC. Residues: CSARAPDLQETQYF.

This chain connects TRBV7-2 to TRBJ2-7; TRBD2 aligns across 7 bases. The CDR3 extends over 14 amino acids. Germline CDR1 reads SGHTA; CDR2 reads FQGNSA. Losses at the gene ends were 5 bases for V and 3 bases for J; bases not matched to a gene: 7. CDR3: CASSVQSGVYEQYV. CDR3 coding DNA: TGTGCCAGCAGCGTTCAAAGCGGGGTCTACGAGCAGTACGTC.

The chain couples TRBV12-3 or TRBV12-4 to TRBJ2-7; 7 bases fit TRBD1. V shed 5 bases and J 0 bases; nucleotides not matched to a gene: 4. The CDR3 length is 14 residues. This CDR3 is CASSPTGDSYEQYF. The CDR3, as DNA: TGTGCCAGCAGTCCCACAGGGGACTCCTACGAGCAGTACTTC.

The V and J genes are TRBV12-3 or TRBV12-4 and TRBJ2-1, with 7 positions matching TRBD1. This CDR3 contains 14 residues. V lost 5 bases to trimming and J lost 3 bases; unmatched junction nucleotides: 4. CDR3 DNA sequence: TGTGCCAGCAGTGGGGACAGTTTCTACAATGAGCAGTTCTTC. Translating it yields CASSGDSFYNEQFF.

This rearrangement joins TRBV14 to TRBJ2-3, with D possibly being TRBD2 (6 bases). Germline CDR1 reads SGHDN; CDR2 reads FVKESK. The CDR3 contains 15 residues. The V gene lost 5 bases and the J gene lost 0 bases, with 12 bases spanning the gap. Written as DNA, the CDR3 is TGTGCCAGCAGCTTAGCCGGGACTAGCACAGATACGCAGTATTTT. This sequence encodes CASSLAGTSTDTQYF.

This chain connects TRBV7-9 to TRBJ1-1, with D hard to call. Germline V gene data show CDR1 as SEHNR and CDR2 as FQNEAQ (reference sequence). This CDR3 comprises 12 residues. With 4 bases removed from V and 8 bases from J, the gap between germline ends came to 11 bases. The CDR3 spells CASSSLPREAFF. In DNA form, the CDR3 reads TGTGCCAGCAGCTCCCTGCCGCGGGAAGCTTTCTTT. Together with reference TRBV7-9 and TRBJ1-1, the CDR3 gives the full variable domain: DTGVSQNPRHKITKRGQNVTFRCDPISEHNRLYWYRQTLGQGPEFLTYFQNEAQLEKSRLLSDRFSAERPKGSFSTLEIQRTEQGDSAMYLCASSSLPREAFFGQGTRLTVV.

This clonotype has a count of ten or more. This chain uses TRBV30 with TRBJ1-1; D unclear. Germline V gene data show CDR1 as GTSNPN and CDR2 as SVGIG (reference sequence). The CDR3 totals 14 residues. Trimming pared 1 base from V and 5 bases from J, leaving 14 bases between. CDR3 residues: CAWSGVSLLTEAFF. CDR3 bases: TGTGCCTGGAGTGGAGTCTCCCTGCTTACTGAAGCTTTCTTT.